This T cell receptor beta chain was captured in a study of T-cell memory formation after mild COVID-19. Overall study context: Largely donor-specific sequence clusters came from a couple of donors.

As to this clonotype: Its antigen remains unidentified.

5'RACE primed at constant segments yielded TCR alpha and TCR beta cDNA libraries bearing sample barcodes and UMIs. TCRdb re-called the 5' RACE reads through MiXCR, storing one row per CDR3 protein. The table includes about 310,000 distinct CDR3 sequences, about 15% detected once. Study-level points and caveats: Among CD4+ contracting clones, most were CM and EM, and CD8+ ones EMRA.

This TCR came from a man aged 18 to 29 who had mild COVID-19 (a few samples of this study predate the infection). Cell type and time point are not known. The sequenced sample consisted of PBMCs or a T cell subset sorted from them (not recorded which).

CDR3 sequence: CASSNAGTGNEKLFF. The CDR3 nucleotides read TGCGCCAGCAGCAACGCCGGGACAGGGAATGAAAAACTGTTTTTT. The chain couples TRBV5-1 to TRBJ1-4, with 9 bases that match TRBD1. The J segment lost 5 bases and the V segment lost 4 bases, leaving 6 bases of the junction unmatched. CDR1 is SGHRS and CDR2 is YFSETQ in the germline V gene. This CDR3 region has 15 residues. The whole variable domain, filled in from reference TRBV5-1 and TRBJ1-4, reads KAGVTQTPRYLIKTRGQQVTLSCSPISGHRSVSWYQQTPGQGLQFLFEYFSETQRNKGNFPGRFSGRQFSNSRSEMNVSTLELGDSALYLCASSNAGTGNEKLFFGSGTQLSVL.